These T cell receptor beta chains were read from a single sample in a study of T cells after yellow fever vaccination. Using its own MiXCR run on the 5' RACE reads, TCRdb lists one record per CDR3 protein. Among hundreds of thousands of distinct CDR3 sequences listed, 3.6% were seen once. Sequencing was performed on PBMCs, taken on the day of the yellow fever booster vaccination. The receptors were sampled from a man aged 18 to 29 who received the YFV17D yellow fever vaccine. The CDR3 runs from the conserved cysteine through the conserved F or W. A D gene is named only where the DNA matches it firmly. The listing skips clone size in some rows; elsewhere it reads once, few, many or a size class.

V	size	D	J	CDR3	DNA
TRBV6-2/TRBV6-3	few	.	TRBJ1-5	CASSKPGFGQPQHF	TGTGCCAGCAGTAAACCAGGGTTTGGTCAGCCCCAGCATTTT
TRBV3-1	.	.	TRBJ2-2	CASSHSSGASTGELFF	TGTGCCAGCAGCCACTCTTCGGGGGCAAGCACCGGGGAGCTGTTTTTT
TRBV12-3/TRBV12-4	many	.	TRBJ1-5	CASSSLQGGNQPQHF	TGTGCCAGCAGTTCCTTACAGGGAGGGAATCAGCCCCAGCATTTT
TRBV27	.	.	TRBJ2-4	CASSGPGRAKNIQYF	TGTGCCAGCAGTGGTCCAGGGCGAGCCAAAAACATTCAGTACTTC
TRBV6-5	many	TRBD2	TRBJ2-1	CASSQSGGAGYEQFF	TGTGCCAGCAGTCAAAGCGGGGGGGCCGGGTATGAGCAGTTCTTC
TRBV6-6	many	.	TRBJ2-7	CASRKDSDYEQYF	TGTGCCAGCAGGAAAGACAGTGACTACGAGCAGTACTTC
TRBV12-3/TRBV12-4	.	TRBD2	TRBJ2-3	CASSFQMTSGGPSTDTQYF	TGTGCCAGCAGTTTTCAAATGACTAGCGGGGGGCCTAGCACAGATACGCAGTATTTT
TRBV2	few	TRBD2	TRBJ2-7	CASGIGGGLYEQYF	TGTGCCAGCGGTATTGGCGGGGGGCTGTACGAGCAGTACTTC
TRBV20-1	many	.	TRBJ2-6	CSARVSGANVLTF	TGCAGTGCTAGAGTCTCTGGGGCCAACGTCCTGACTTTC
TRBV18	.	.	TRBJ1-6	CASSPTGRSYNSPLHF	TGTGCCAGCTCACCAACGGGAAGGTCCTATAATTCACCCCTCCACTTT
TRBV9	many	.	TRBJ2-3	CASSAIGDTQYF	TGTGCCAGCAGCGCGATTGGAGATACGCAGTATTTT
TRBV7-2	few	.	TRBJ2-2	CASSPTPAANTGELFF	TGTGCCAGCAGCCCTACCCCGGCCGCTAACACCGGGGAGCTGTTTTTT
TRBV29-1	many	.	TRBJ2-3	CSVEDARLMATDTQYF	TGCAGCGTTGAAGATGCCAGGCTGATGGCCACAGATACGCAGTATTTT
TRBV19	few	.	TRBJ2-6	CASSTLAGTGANVLTF	TGTGCCAGTAGTACCCTAGCAGGGACTGGGGCCAACGTCCTGACTTTC
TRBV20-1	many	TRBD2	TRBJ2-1	CSGSRGGANEQFF	TGCAGTGGGTCGCGGGGGGGTGCGAATGAGCAGTTCTTC
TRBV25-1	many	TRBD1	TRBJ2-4	CASSETGIAKNIQYF	TGTGCCAGCAGTGAGACAGGGATAGCCAAAAACATTCAGTACTTC